This record looks at one T cell receptor beta chain sequence and its context. Using its own MiXCR run on the RT-PCR reads, TCRdb lists one record per CDR3 protein. Of approximately 720,000 distinct CDR3 sequences listed, 14% are singletons. The germline V gene has CDR1 GTSNPN and CDR2 SVGIG (reference sequence). The ends were cut back, 2 bases at V and 4 bases at J, with 17 bases in the middle. The CDR3 sequence is 15 residues long. This clonotype was sampled from a female donor in good health, serving as a healthy control. The sequenced sample was memory CD4+ T cells from blood. The rearrangement uses TRBV30 and TRBJ1-1; TRBD1 is a possible D gene (6 bases). The CDR3 DNA reads TGTGCCTGGAGTTCAGGGGTCTCTAGAGGCACTGAAGCTTTCTTT. Translating it yields CAWSSGVSRGTEAFF.